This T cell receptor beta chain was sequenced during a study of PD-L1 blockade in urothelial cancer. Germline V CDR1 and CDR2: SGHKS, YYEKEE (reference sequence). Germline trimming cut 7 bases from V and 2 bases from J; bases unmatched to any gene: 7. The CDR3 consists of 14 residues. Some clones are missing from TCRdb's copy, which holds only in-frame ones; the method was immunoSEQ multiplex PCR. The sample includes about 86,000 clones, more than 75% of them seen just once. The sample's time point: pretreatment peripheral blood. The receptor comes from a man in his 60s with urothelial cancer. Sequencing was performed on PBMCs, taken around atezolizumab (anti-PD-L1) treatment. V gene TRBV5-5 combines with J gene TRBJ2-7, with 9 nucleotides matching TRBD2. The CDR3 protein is CASDFLAGPYEQYF. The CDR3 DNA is TGTGCCAGCGACTTTCTAGCGGGACCCTACGAGCAGTACTTC.